A single sample is the source of the 27 T cell receptor beta chains below, sequenced in a study of beta chain features in type 1 diabetes. Investigators reverse transcribed all isolated RNA, so they sequenced expressed TCRB transcripts. Generated by immunoSEQ multiplex PCR, the TCRdb table keeps only in-frame clones and is missing some. In the table there are about 700,000 clones, 13% of which are singletons. Antigen specificity for these receptors is unknown. The study, taken as a whole, reports: Shortening that was moderate but significant affected the TCRB CDR3s of Type 1 diabetes patients in all four CD4+ subsets.

Sequencing was done on a sample of naive CD4+ T cells from blood. The origin of the receptors is a man between 18 and 29 years old with type 1 diabetes.

This clone has more than one count but fewer than ten. This chain's CDR3 is CASSFRAGGPETQYF. Written as DNA, the CDR3 is TGTGCCAGCAGTTTTCGAGCGGGGGGGCCTGAGACCCAGTACTTC. The rearrangement joins TRBV28 to TRBJ2-5; 10 positions agree with TRBD2. Germline lookup yields CDR1 MDHEN and CDR2 SYDVKM. CDR3 size: 15 residues. Unmatched junction bases numbered 6, after V lost 3 bases and J lost 5 bases.

The chain uses TRBV18 and TRBJ2-7, with D perhaps given as TRBD1 or TRBD2 (5 bases each). Germline loops: CDR1 KGHSH, CDR2 LQKENI. V was cut by 4 bases and J by 2 bases, with 15 bases left in between. This CDR3 is built from 15 residues. CDR3: CASSLTRDGPYEQYF. The CDR3 DNA follows: TGTGCCAGCTCACTTACCCGGGACGGCCCCTACGAGCAGTACTTC. Supplemented by reference TRBV18 and TRBJ2-7, the full variable domain reads NAGVMQNPRHLVRRRGQEARLRCSPMKGHSHVYWYRQLPEEGLKFMVYLQKENIIDESGMPKERFSAEFPKEGPSILRIQQVVRGDSAAYFCASSLTRDGPYEQYFGPGTRLTVT.

This clone showed up just a few times. The V call is TRBV6-1, the J call TRBJ1-1; no firm D call. V was trimmed by 7 bases and J by 0 bases, leaving 9 bases between them. CDR3 size: 13 residues. In germline, CDR1 is MNHNS, CDR2 SASEGT. The CDR3, as DNA: TGTGCCAGCACGGCAGGTCTGAACACTGAAGCTTTCTTT. It is translated as CASTAGLNTEAFF.

The V call is TRBV4-1, the J call TRBJ1-2; 7 nucleotides agree with TRBD1. CDR1 is MGHRA, CDR2 YSYEKL, per germline. After removal of 6 bases from V and 6 bases from J, the junction contained 7 bases not matched to a gene. This CDR3 region has 13 residues. The CDR3 DNA is TGCGCCAGCAGAAAAACAGGGGAGAATGGCTACACCTTC. Its protein product is CASRKTGENGYTF.

V is TRBV5-4 and J is TRBJ2-4; D possibly corresponds to TRBD2 (7 bases). The CDR3 totals 16 residues. CDR1 is SGHNT, CDR2 YYREEE, per germline (reference sequence). Trimming removed 0 bases from V and 2 bases from J, with 12 bases in between. The CDR3, as DNA: TGTGCCAGCAGCTTGGGAGGGGGGGAAACCAAAAACATTCAGTACTTC. As protein: CASSLGGGETKNIQYF.

The CDR3 sequence is CASSAPRASGGISDTQYF. Written as DNA, the CDR3 is TGCGCCAGCAGTGCCCCGAGGGCTAGCGGGGGGATCTCGGATACGCAGTATTTT. This rearrangement joins TRBV10-2 to TRBJ2-3; TRBD2 aligns across 11 bases. Germline V gene data show CDR1 as WSHSY and CDR2 as SAAADI. Losses at the gene ends were 4 bases for V and 6 bases for J; bases not matched to a gene: 15. The CDR3 consists of 18 residues.

The chain uses TRBV5-1 and TRBJ2-1; D may be TRBD2 (5 bases). The germline V and J ends were trimmed by 1 base and 13 bases, with 9 bases remaining between them. CDR1 is SGHRS and CDR2 is YFSETQ in the germline V gene. The CDR3 covers 11 residues. CDR3 DNA sequence: TGCGCCAGCAGCTTGATGGACTTTCAGTTCTTC. It is translated as CASSLMDFQFF.

This clone was found once. One end of the junction does not line up with germline, which may come from a read error. The V gene is TRBV7-7, the J gene TRBJ2-2; D may be TRBD1 or TRBD2 (5 bases each). Germline V CDR1 and CDR2: SSHAT, FNYEAQ (reference sequence). The CDR3 length is 15 residues. CDR3 residues: CASSPVGGFTGELFF. CDR3 in DNA: TGTGCTAGCAGCCCGGTTGGGGGATTCACCGGGGAGCTGTTTTTT.

This clone was seen more than once but under ten times. The chain uses TRBV15 and TRBJ2-2; D gene ambiguous. Germline lookup yields CDR1 LNHNV and CDR2 YYDKDF (reference sequence). The CDR3 has 16 residues. Trimming stripped 3 bases from V and 6 bases from J, with 17 bases between. CDR3 nucleotide sequence: TGTGCCACCAGCAGCCTGCAGCGCTCCGCCGCCGGGGAGCTGTTTTTT. It specifies CATSSLQRSAAGELFF.

There are a few counts of this clone. The chain links TRBV6-1 to TRBJ2-7; TRBD2 might be the D (5 bases). Trimming took 2 bases from V and 5 from J, leaving 10 bases between them. Germline V gene data show CDR1 as MNHNS and CDR2 as SASEGT. The CDR3 is 13 amino acids. The DNA for the CDR3 is TGTGCCAGCAGTGAAACTGGACTCAACGAGCAGTACTTC. Translation: CASSETGLNEQYF.

This chain uses TRBV2 with TRBJ1-4; unclear D gene. Germline V gene lookup returns CDR1 SNHLY and CDR2 FYNNEI. Deletions cut 6 bases from V and 8 bases from J, with 13 bases between. This CDR3 comprises 13 residues. The CDR3 nucleotides read TGTGCCAGCAGCGAGGGTGCCTTCGAAAAACTGTTTTTT. Protein product: CASSEGAFEKLFF.

This clone appeared a few times. The V call is TRBV27, the J call TRBJ2-3, with a tentative D call TRBD1 (5 bases). Per the germline V gene, CDR1 is MNHEY and CDR2 is SMNVEV (reference sequence). This CDR3 region has 16 residues. V was cut by 2 bases and J by 2 bases, with 14 bases left in between. Here the CDR3 reads CASSLTDSLITDTQYF. As DNA, the CDR3 is TGTGCCAGCAGTTTAACCGACAGTCTAATCACAGATACGCAGTATTTT.

This chain joins TRBV29-1 and TRBJ1-2, with a weak D call TRBD1 (5 bases). CDR3 length: 12 residues. V was trimmed by 4 bases and J by 6 bases, leaving 12 bases between them. Germline V lookup: CDR1 SQVTM, CDR2 ANQGSEA. This CDR3 reads CSVGGRDDGYTF. The CDR3 DNA reads TGCAGCGTTGGGGGCCGGGACGATGGCTACACCTTC.

The rearrangement joins TRBV7-9 to TRBJ2-2, with D possibly matching TRBD1 (5 bases). CDR3 length: 14 residues. V was clipped by 3 bases and J by 4 bases, with 9 bases between them. Germline V lookup: CDR1 SEHNR, CDR2 FQNEAQ (reference sequence). Written as DNA, the CDR3 is TGTGCCAGCAGCTTCCCAGGGCTCACCGGGGAGCTGTTTTTT. It translates to CASSFPGLTGELFF.

CDR3 coding DNA: TGTGCCAGCAGCGCCGGGACAGCTGTTGCAGATACGCAGTATTTT. This sequence encodes CASSAGTAVADTQYF. The V and J genes are TRBV2 and TRBJ2-3; 7 bases are shared with TRBD1. V was pared by 6 bases and J by 4 bases, with 10 bases of the junction left unmatched. The CDR3 totals 15 residues. Germline lookup yields CDR1 SNHLY and CDR2 FYNNEI.

V gene TRBV5-1 combines with J gene TRBJ1-3; TRBD1 might be the D (5 bases). Germline CDR1 is SGHRS and CDR2 is YFSETQ. V was trimmed by 1 base and J by 3 bases, leaving 14 bases between them. The CDR3 is 16 residues long. CDR3 DNA sequence: TGCGCCAGCAGCTTGATTCCGGAGGGGCTTGGAAACACCATATATTTT. Its translation is CASSLIPEGLGNTIYF.

This clone was seen a handful of times. The chain is built from TRBV6-6 and TRBJ1-4, with D unresolved. The CDR3 contains 16 residues. Germline V CDR1 and CDR2: MNHNY, SVGAGI (reference sequence). The V and J ends lost 0 bases and 0 bases respectively, with 8 bases between them. Written as DNA, the CDR3 is TGTGCCAGCAGTTACTCGACCACCACAACTAATGAAAAACTGTTTTTT. This translates into CASSYSTTTTNEKLFF.

The chain carries TRBV4-1 and TRBJ1-1; D remains ambiguous. Trimming stripped 5 bases from V and 3 bases from J, with 10 bases between. The CDR3 runs 13 residues. CDR1 and CDR2 (germline): MGHRA, YSYEKL. The CDR3 sequence: CASSVRGDTEAFF. CDR3 nucleotides: TGCGCCAGCAGCGTTCGGGGAGACACTGAAGCTTTCTTT.

This chain uses TRBV9 with TRBJ1-1; tentative D call: TRBD1 (6 bases). Trimming left V 0 bases short and J 3 bases short, with 18 bases between. This CDR3 region has 17 residues. The germline V gene has CDR1 SGDLS and CDR2 YYNGEE. Here the CDR3 DNA reads TGTGCCAGCAGCGTAGGTACAGGGCCAAGCCCGGACACTGAAGCTTTCTTT. It encodes CASSVGTGPSPDTEAFF. Combining the CDR3 with reference TRBV9 and TRBJ1-1 gives the whole variable domain DSGVTQTPKHLITATGQRVTLRCSPRSGDLSVYWYQQSLDQGLQFLIQYYNGEERAKGNILERFSAQQFPDLHSELNLSSLELGDSALYFCASSVGTGPSPDTEAFFGQGTRLTVV.

This rearrangement joins TRBV2 to TRBJ2-6, with TRBD1 matching 8 bases. The germline gives CDR1 SNHLY, CDR2 FYNNEI. J gave up 4 bases and V 4 bases, and 9 bases lay outside the gene matches. The length of the CDR3 is 17 residues. CDR3 sequence reads: CASSAGTGSRGANVLTF. The CDR3 DNA reads TGTGCCAGCAGTGCGGGGACAGGCTCCAGAGGGGCCAACGTCCTGACTTTC.

This clone was observed a handful of times. The CDR3 loop is CASSPAVGVGRTDTQYF. For the CDR3, the DNA is TGTGCCAGCAGCCCGGCCGTGGGGGTTGGTCGCACAGATACGCAGTATTTT. The V call is TRBV7-9, the J call TRBJ2-3; D may correspond to TRBD1 or TRBD2 (5 bases each). V shed 5 bases and J shed 1 base, with 19 bases lying between them. CDR1 is SEHNR, CDR2 FQNEAQ, per germline (reference sequence). The CDR3 consists of 17 residues.

This chain links TRBV23-1 with TRBJ1-2; 11 bases line up with TRBD1. TRBV23-1 is marked as an open reading frame, function uncertain. The length of the CDR3 is 18 residues. V dropped 1 base and J dropped 3; count of bases not matched to a gene: 10. The CDR3 loop is CASSQLENRDRGDYGYTF. In DNA, the CDR3 is TGCGCCAGCAGTCAATTGGAGAACCGGGACAGGGGGGACTATGGCTACACCTTC.

J is TRBJ2-6 and V is TRBV10-3; D might be TRBD2 (6 bases). The CDR3 consists of 18 residues. Trimming shortened V by 11 bases and J by 0 bases, and 23 bases separated the two germline ends. Germline V gene data show CDR1 as ENHRY and CDR2 as SYGVKD. The CDR3: CAADAAAHSGSGANVLTF. The CDR3 DNA reads as TGTGCCGCTGATGCCGCCGCCCATAGCGGCTCTGGGGCCAACGTCCTGACTTTC.

The chain employs TRBV4-2 and TRBJ1-6; a possible D gene is TRBD1 (6 bases). The germline CDR1 and CDR2 sequences are LGHNA and YNFKEQ. This CDR3 has 12 residues. Trimming shortened V by 0 bases and J by 13 bases, and 7 bases separated the two germline ends. CDR3 protein: CASSQEGHPLHF. Here the CDR3 DNA reads TGTGCCAGCAGCCAAGAGGGACACCCCCTCCACTTT.

The chain uses TRBV4-1 and TRBJ2-3; 10 positions agree with TRBD2. This CDR3 has 19 residues. Germline CDR1 is MGHRA and CDR2 is YSYEKL. V lost 0 bases, J lost 1 base, and 10 bases stayed unmatched. Here the CDR3 DNA reads TGCGCCAGCAGCCAAGATAATCTAGCGGGGGTATCGGGCACAGATACGCAGTATTTT. Encoded protein: CASSQDNLAGVSGTDTQYF.

The CDR3 loop reads CASSPPPGDTEAFF. The CDR3 DNA reads as TGTGCCAGCTCACCACCCCCAGGGGACACTGAAGCTTTCTTT. This chain links TRBV18 with TRBJ1-1; possibly TRBD1 for D (6 bases). Germline CDR1 KGHSH, CDR2 LQKENI. The V gene lost 0 bases and the J gene lost 3 bases, with 8 bases spanning the gap. This CDR3 has 14 residues.

In the case of this clone: This same CDR3 is encoded by further DNA sequences in the sample. The chain employs TRBV2 and TRBJ2-3; D is perhaps TRBD1 (5 bases). Germline V CDR1 and CDR2: SNHLY, FYNNEI. The CDR3 covers 14 residues. V lost 6 bases and J 0 bases, leaving 10 bases between the germline ends. CDR3 sequence: CASSPGASTDTQYF. CDR3 bases: TGTGCCAGCAGCCCTGGGGCTAGCACAGATACGCAGTATTTT.